Shown below are 2 T cell receptor beta chains from a single sample sequenced in a study of blood T cell repertoires in COVID-19. Generated by immunoSEQ multiplex PCR, the TCRdb table keeps only in-frame clones and is missing some. The data hold roughly 200,000 clones, with around 87% observed a single time. Material: peripheral blood. These TCRs come from a man in his sixties who had recovered from COVID-19.

The chain has TRBV6-5 and TRBJ2-5; TRBD1 matches 8 bases. The J segment lost 1 base and the V segment lost 6 bases, leaving 4 bases of the junction unmatched. The length of the CDR3 is 14 residues. Germline V CDR1 and CDR2: MNHEY, SVGAGI. CDR3 coding DNA: TGTGCCAGCAGGCTAGACAGGGGCCAAGAGACCCAGTACTTC. This gives the protein CASRLDRGQETQYF.

The V and J genes are TRBV2 and TRBJ2-7, with 9 nucleotides matching TRBD1. J gave up 3 bases and V 8 bases, and 5 bases lay outside the gene matches. The V gene's germline CDR1 is SNHLY and CDR2 FYNNEI. CDR3 length equals 13 residues. DNA of the CDR3: TGTGCCAGCGGGGGACAGGGAGTCTACGAGCAGTACTTC. Encoded protein: CASGGQGVYEQYF.